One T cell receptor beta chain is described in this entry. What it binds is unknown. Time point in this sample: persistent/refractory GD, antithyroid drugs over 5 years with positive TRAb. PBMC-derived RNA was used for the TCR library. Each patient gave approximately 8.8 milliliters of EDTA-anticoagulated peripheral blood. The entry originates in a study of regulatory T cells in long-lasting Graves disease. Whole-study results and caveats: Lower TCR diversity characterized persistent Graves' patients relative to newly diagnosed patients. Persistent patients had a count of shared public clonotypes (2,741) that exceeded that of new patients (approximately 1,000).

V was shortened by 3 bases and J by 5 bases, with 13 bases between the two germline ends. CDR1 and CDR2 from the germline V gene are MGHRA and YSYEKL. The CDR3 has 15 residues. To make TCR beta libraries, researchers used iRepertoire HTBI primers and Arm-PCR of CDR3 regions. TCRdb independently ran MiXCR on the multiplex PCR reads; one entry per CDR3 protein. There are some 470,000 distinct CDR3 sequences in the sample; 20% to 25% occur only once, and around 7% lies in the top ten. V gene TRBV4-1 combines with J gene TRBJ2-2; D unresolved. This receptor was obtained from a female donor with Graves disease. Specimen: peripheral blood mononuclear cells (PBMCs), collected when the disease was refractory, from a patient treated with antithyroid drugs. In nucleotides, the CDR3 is TGCGCCAGCAGCCATGCGAGACTGGTAACCGGGGAGCTGTTTTTT. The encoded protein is CASSHARLVTGELFF.